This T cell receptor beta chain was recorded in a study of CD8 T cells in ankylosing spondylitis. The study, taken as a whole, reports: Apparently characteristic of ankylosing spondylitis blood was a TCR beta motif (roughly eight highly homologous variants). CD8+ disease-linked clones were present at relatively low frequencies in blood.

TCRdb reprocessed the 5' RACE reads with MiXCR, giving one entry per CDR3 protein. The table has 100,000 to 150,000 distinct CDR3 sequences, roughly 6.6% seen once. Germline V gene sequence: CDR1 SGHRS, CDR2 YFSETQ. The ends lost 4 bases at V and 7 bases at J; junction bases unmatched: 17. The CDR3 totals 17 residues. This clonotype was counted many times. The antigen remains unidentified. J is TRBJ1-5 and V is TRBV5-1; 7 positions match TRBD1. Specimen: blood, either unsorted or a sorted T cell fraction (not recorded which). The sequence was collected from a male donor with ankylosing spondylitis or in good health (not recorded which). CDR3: CASSPDRLNGTGQPQHF. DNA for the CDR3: TGCGCCAGCAGCCCGGACAGGCTTAACGGCACCGGGCAGCCCCAGCATTTT.